The present entry profiles one T cell receptor beta chain with its context. Its antigen is unknown. The source of the sample is a study of cytomegalovirus exposure and HLA in healthy donors. Study outcomes and limitations: Sequencing depth roughly uniform across donors was assumed in presence/absence analyses. The Asian-associated ancestry cluster reportedly had fewer N-insertions than the 666-donor mean in a later analysis.

Vbeta (60) and Jbeta (13) primers were used in the PCR. Some clones are missing from TCRdb's copy, which holds only in-frame ones; the method was immunoSEQ multiplex PCR. The sample carries over 150,000 clones, over 80% recorded once. Germline V gene lookup returns CDR1 MNHNY and CDR2 SVGAGI (reference sequence). V lost 8 bases and J 4 bases, leaving 12 bases between the germline ends. This CDR3 region has 14 residues. Sequenced input: PBMCs. The sequence was obtained from a male donor in good health and CMV-seronegative. J is TRBJ1-6 and V is TRBV6-6; D ambiguous. DNA of the CDR3: TGTGCCAGCGGTTCACAGTCTTATAATTCACCCCTCCACTTT. Its protein is CASGSQSYNSPLHF.